This TCR beta chain was recorded in a study of glioma-infiltrating T cells. Study-level findings and limits: Tissue-blood divergence was below expectation in non-neoplastic patients, above in gliomas. Tissue and blood shared very few CDR3 sequences.

TCR alpha and beta CDR3 regions were amplified from RNA using iRepertoire nested multiplex PCR. Input was about 95-400 ng of tissue mRNA or PBMC total RNA. TCRdb recomputed calls from the multiplex PCR reads with MiXCR, one row per CDR3 protein. The sample records around 180,000 distinct CDR3 sequences, approximately 40% being singletons. As concerns this clonotype: Its antigen is still unknown.

CDR1 is LNHDA and CDR2 is SQIVND in the germline V gene (reference sequence). The V end lost 9 bases, the J end lost 4 bases, and 12 bases lay between the germline ends. CDR3 length: 12 amino acids. Source material: glioma tissue, nonneoplastic brain tissue, or PBMCs (not recorded which). This TCR was sampled from a human donor with low-grade glioma or glioblastoma, undergoing nonglioma brain surgery, or in good health (not recorded which). The chain joins TRBV19 to TRBJ1-2; tentative D call: TRBD1 (5 bases). CDR3 region: CASTPGAYGYTF. As DNA, the CDR3 is TGTGCCAGCACACCCGGGGCCTATGGCTACACCTTC.